The rows below give T cell receptor beta chains drawn from one sample of a study of cytomegalovirus exposure and HLA in healthy donors. Clones were read by immunoSEQ multiplex PCR, and TCRdb kept only the in-frame ones, dropping some. In the table there are about 69,000 clones, about 70% of which are singletons. Sequencing was done on a sample of PBMCs. These receptor sequences come from a woman aged 25 to 39 in good health and CMV-seropositive. The CDR3 runs from the conserved cysteine through the conserved F or W. A D gene is named only where the DNA matches it firmly. Clone size, where shown, is once, few, many, or a class for clones that have expanded.

TRBV5-8	-	TRBD1	TRBJ2-5	TGTGCCAGCAGCTTGGGGTCGGGGACAGGGCAAGAGACCCAGTACTTC	CASSLGSGTGQETQYF
TRBV7-7	-	-	TRBJ2-5	TGTGCTAGCAGCGGCGGCAATCAAGAGACCCAGTACTTC	CASSGGNQETQYF
TRBV28	-	-	TRBJ2-1	TGTGCCAGCAGTTCAGGGGGACTTGGGAATGAGCAGTTCTTC	CASSSGGLGNEQFF
TRBV5-4	few	-	TRBJ1-2	TGTGCCAGCAGCTTTTATCGTGGCCGGGAGGGCTACACCTTC	CASSFYRGREGYTF
TRBV6-5	few	TRBD1	TRBJ1-2	TGTGCCAGCAGTTACGGGCGGACAGGGGTCGGCTACACCTTC	CASSYGRTGVGYTF
TRBV5-6	-	-	TRBJ2-3	TGTGCCAGCAGCTTGAGGAGGATTGATACGCAGTATTTT	CASSLRRIDTQYF
TRBV29-1	-	TRBD2	TRBJ2-1	TGCAGCGTTGCGGTTAGCGGGAGGGCTCACTACAATGAGCAGTTCTTC	CSVAVSGRAHYNEQFF
TRBV4-1	-	TRBD2	TRBJ2-7	TGCGCCAGCAGCCGGGGACTAGCGGGCCAGCGCGAGCAGTACTTC	CASSRGLAGQREQYF
TRBV5-6	-	TRBD1	TRBJ1-2	TGTGCCAGCAGCCTCCGACAGGGGGCGTATGGCTACACCTTC	CASSLRQGAYGYTF
TRBV11-2	-	TRBD1	TRBJ2-7	TGTGCCAGCAGCTTCCGACAGGGTCAGCAGTACTTC	CASSFRQGQQYF
TRBV30	-	TRBD1	TRBJ2-3	TGTGCCTGGAGCCTGGGACAGGGCCCAGATACGCAGTATTTT	CAWSLGQGPDTQYF
TRBV30	-	-	TRBJ1-3	TGTGCCTGGAGTCTACCCTTAGAGCAATCTGGAAACACCATATATTTT	CAWSLPLEQSGNTIYF
TRBV5-1	-	-	TRBJ1-1	TGCGCCAGCAGCTTTCAGGGGACTGAAGCTTTCTTT	CASSFQGTEAFF
TRBV29-1	few	TRBD1	TRBJ1-5	TGCAGCGTTGGAGGGACAGGGAAGAATCAGCCCCAGCATTTT	CSVGGTGKNQPQHF
TRBV6-5	-	-	TRBJ1-2	TGTGCCAGCAGTTACTCGACAGGATCATCGGGCGGCTACACCTTC	CASSYSTGSSGGYTF
TRBV7-7	-	TRBD1	TRBJ2-1	TGTGCCAGCAGCAATACACCCGGACAGGGGGGGGAGCAGTTCTTC	CASSNTPGQGGEQFF